This T cell receptor beta chain stems from a study of blood T cell repertoires in COVID-19. Study-level background: COVID-19 samples, acute and convalescent, were from the United States, Italy and Spain.

Measured with immunoSEQ multiplex PCR; TCRdb has only the in-frame clones, and not every one. In the table there are 200,000 to 250,000 clones, just under 85% of which are singletons. Trimming shortened V by 5 bases and J by 0 bases, and 7 bases separated the two germline ends. Germline V CDR1 and CDR2: SGHAT, FQNNGV. The CDR3 length is 14 residues. The chain combines TRBV11-2 with TRBJ1-4; D unclear. The specimen was peripheral blood. The receptor's source is an elderly man with acute or convalescent COVID-19. The CDR3 bases are TGTGCCAGCAGCCGGAGTGCAACTAATGAAAAACTGTTTTTT. As protein: CASSRSATNEKLFF.